This T cell receptor (beta chain) was profiled in a study of T cell responses to AZD1222 COVID-19 vaccine (dated by TCRdb to about 2021). In the study overall: TCR sequencing was performed for roughly 240 trial participants, of whom about 200 were given two doses of AZD1222 and roughly 25 were given two doses of MenACWY control vaccine. Enrollment into the trials was organized by age into subgroups of 18-55, 56-69 and 70-plus years, and those subgroups contained approximately 160, 26 and 62 TCR-sequenced participants, respectively. The paper's findings and limits, for the study overall: Vaccine-associated CD4 TCRs spanned the whole spike protein, with dominant responses in regions 160-218 and 743-854. Conclusions about previously exposed vaccinees are limited, since just 5 or 6 AZD1222 recipients were seropositive for SARS-CoV-2 at baseline. Most participants were white British and females outnumbered males, and the authors suggested that clonal diversity may have been underestimated. After two AZD1222 doses, both the breadth and the depth of spike-specific TCRs were significantly higher than at day 0 and than in MenACWY recipients. Because no samples from the day 14 peak response were available, repertoires could be characterized only after the peak T cell response. In the small 56-69-year group, the increase in depth fell short of significance, most likely because of low power. Nearly half of unique spike-specific TCRs reportedly recognized epitopes outside regions mutated in the B.1.351 and B.1.1.7 variants.

What this sample's time point label stands for: baseline before first vaccination. The treatment or condition label, as the study defines it: meningococcal conjugate vaccine given as trial control. Samples from vaccinated people were obtained from the UK trials COV001 and COV002, which included a single-blind randomized controlled phase 2/3 trial of AZD1222 (ChAdOx1 nCoV-19) in healthy adults. For TCRbeta chain sequencing, PBMC samples from trial participants were taken at day 0 and at day 28 after the second dose. The CDR3 regions of human TCRbeta chains were subjected to immunosequencing. The published analysis was carried out like this. Repertoire TCRs were checked for matches against a reference library of SARS-CoV-2-specific TCRs that had been generated using the MIRA antigen-specificity platform. Breadth was defined as the fraction of unique TCRs that were SARS-CoV-2-associated. Depth was defined as the fraction of total T cells that were SARS-CoV-2-associated. Using the MIRA data, each spike-specific TCR was assigned both to the spike region to which the TCR was reactive and to a CD4 or CD8 class. Log10-transformed breadth and depth values were compared by one-way ANOVA with Sidak's multiple comparisons tests. The table was pulled from immuneACCESS by TCRdb, which kept in-frame rearrangements only. Such tables lose some clones; where checked, under half of the loss comes from unresolved V genes, and the rest has no known cause. V and J calls and clone size are those listed in that table; D and trimming were worked out from the DNA. Within this sample are about 150,000 clones, with approximately 87% of them counted one time only. The ten largest account for about 5.1% of the sample.

Per the germline V gene (reference sequence), PRHDT is the CDR1 and FYEKMQ is the CDR2. Unmatched junction bases come to 8, with V trimmed by 5 bases and J by 8 bases. The CDR3 goes from the cysteine to the phenylalanine over 14 residues. Only the CDR3 part of the read is kept: 42 bases, read in frame from the first base. To note about this clone: Which antigen it targets is not known. Within one base of it there is no much larger clone, and no base qualities were kept.

Sample: peripheral blood, taken on day 0 of MenACWY control vaccination. This receptor was obtained from an adult in good health. This sequence uses TRBV13 and TRBJ1-4; 7 central nucleotides agree with TRBD1. The CDR3 corresponds to CASSLGQVVEKLFF. The nucleotides are TGTGCCAGCAGCCTTGGACAGGTCGTGGAAAAACTGTTTTTT. With the portions outside the CDR3 filled from the reference TRBV13 and TRBJ1-4 genes, the complete variable region becomes AAGVIQSPRHLIKEKRETATLKCYPIPRHDTVYWYQQGPGQDPQFLISFYEKMQSDKGSIPDRFSAQQFSDYHSELNMSSLELGDSALYFCASSLGQVVEKLFFGSGTQLSVL.